This T cell receptor beta chain was sequenced for a study of shared clonotypes between healthy human individuals. Study background: Serving as donors were two women and three men, whose ages spanned 18 to 49.

The table came from immunoSEQ multiplex PCR; TCRdb's copy has only in-frame clones and leaves some out. The data contain 180,000 or so clones, 90% to 95% of them singletons. CDR3 length: 16 amino acids. V lost 3 bases, J lost 1 base, and 16 bases lay in between. Germline CDR1 is SGHAT and CDR2 is FQNNGV. This sequence originates from a woman aged 25 to 39 in good health. The sequencing sample was made of naive CD4+ T cells sorted from blood. Subset meaning: CD45RA+ positively selected. V is TRBV11-2 and J is TRBJ2-7; maybe TRBD2 (5 bases). The CDR3 DNA reads TGTGCCAGCAGCTTTGGGCCCGGGAAGAAGTCCTACGAGCAGTACTTC. Its translation is CASSFGPGKKSYEQYF. Full variable domain (outside the CDR3, taken from reference TRBV11-2 and TRBJ2-7): EAGVAQSPRYKIIEKRQSVAFWCNPISGHATLYWYQQILGQGPKLLIQFQNNGVVDDSQLPKDRFSAERLKGVDSTLKIQPAKLEDSAVYLCASSFGPGKKSYEQYFGPGTRLTVT.